This is a list of T cell receptor beta chains from one sample in a study of CD8 T cells in Susac syndrome. TCRdb called the immunoSEQ multiplex PCR reads again in MiXCR, with one record for every CDR3 protein. In the table there are under 200,000 distinct CDR3 sequences, approximately 95% of which are singletons. Sequenced input: CD8+ T cells from PBMCs. These receptors were taken from a human donor with Susac syndrome. The CDR3 runs from the conserved cysteine through the conserved F or W. Each record gives: clone size, V gene, D gene, J gene, CDR3 DNA, CDR3 protein. The D gene is left open where the match is weak. Rows give clone size only sometimes, using once, few, many, or a class for an expanded clone.

clone size: -; V gene: TRBV12-3/TRBV12-4; D gene: -; J gene: TRBJ1-3; CDR3 DNA: TGTGCCAGCAAAAAAGAGTCTACTGGAAACACCATATATTTT; CDR3 protein: CASKKESTGNTIYF
clone size: once; V gene: TRBV5-1; D gene: TRBD1; J gene: TRBJ2-7; CDR3 DNA: TGCGCCAGCAGCCTTACTGACAGGGGAGGCGAGCAGTACTTC; CDR3 protein: CASSLTDRGGEQYF
clone size: -; V gene: TRBV4-1; D gene: TRBD2; J gene: TRBJ2-1; CDR3 DNA: TGCGCCAGCAGCCAAATAGCGGGGGGATACAATGAGCAGTTCTTC; CDR3 protein: CASSQIAGGYNEQFF
clone size: -; V gene: TRBV19; D gene: -; J gene: TRBJ2-7; CDR3 DNA: TGTGCCAGTACCAACTCGGTCTACGAACCCTACGAGCAGTACTTC; CDR3 protein: CASTNSVYEPYEQYF
clone size: -; V gene: TRBV4-1; D gene: -; J gene: TRBJ1-2; CDR3 DNA: TGCGCCAGCAGCCAAGGCTCTGGGGTCAACTATGGCTACACCTTC; CDR3 protein: CASSQGSGVNYGYTF
clone size: -; V gene: TRBV13; D gene: TRBD2; J gene: TRBJ2-7; CDR3 DNA: TGTGCCAGCAGCCGGACTAGCGGGGAGTACGAGCAGTACTTC; CDR3 protein: CASSRTSGEYEQYF
clone size: once; V gene: TRBV2; D gene: -; J gene: TRBJ2-3; CDR3 DNA: TGTGCCAGCAGTGAAGCTCGAGCCCGTGGGGATACGCAGTATTTT; CDR3 protein: CASSEARARGDTQYF
clone size: -; V gene: TRBV4-1; D gene: -; J gene: TRBJ2-3; CDR3 DNA: TGCGCCAGCAGCCAAGAACACGTGGGGACTAGCACAGATACGCAGTATTTT; CDR3 protein: CASSQEHVGTSTDTQYF
clone size: -; V gene: TRBV4-1; D gene: -; J gene: TRBJ1-1; CDR3 DNA: TGCGCCAGCAGCCTACATGGGGCGGGGGGTAGTGGGGAGGCTTTCTTT; CDR3 protein: CASSLHGAGGSGEAFF
clone size: -; V gene: TRBV4-1; D gene: -; J gene: TRBJ2-7; CDR3 DNA: TGCGCCAGCAGCCAAGGAGTAGGTCCGATTCCCTACGAGCAGTACTTC; CDR3 protein: CASSQGVGPIPYEQYF
clone size: once; V gene: TRBV30; D gene: -; J gene: TRBJ2-5; CDR3 DNA: TGTGCCTGGAGTGTCCAGGACCAAGAGACCCAGTACTTC; CDR3 protein: CAWSVQDQETQYF
clone size: -; V gene: TRBV29-1; D gene: TRBD1; J gene: TRBJ1-1; CDR3 DNA: TGCAGCGGCCGGGTGACATCAGGGGGATCTGAAGCTTTCTTT; CDR3 protein: CSGRVTSGGSEAFF
clone size: -; V gene: TRBV5-6; D gene: -; J gene: TRBJ2-7; CDR3 DNA: TGTGCCAGCACAGGAAGGATAGGGGACGGACTCTCCTACGAGCAGTACTTC; CDR3 protein: CASTGRIGDGLSYEQYF
clone size: -; V gene: TRBV12-3/TRBV12-4; D gene: -; J gene: TRBJ1-1; CDR3 DNA: TGTGCCAGCACCCTGGGAGGGAGGCGAGCTTTCTTT; CDR3 protein: CASTLGGRRAFF
clone size: -; V gene: TRBV20-1; D gene: -; J gene: TRBJ1-2; CDR3 DNA: TGCAGTGCTCAGCCCGGGGCTAACCCCTATGGCTACACCTTC; CDR3 protein: CSAQPGANPYGYTF
clone size: once; V gene: TRBV27; D gene: TRBD2; J gene: TRBJ2-3; CDR3 DNA: TGTGCCAGCAGCCCATCTTATGGCGGGGGGCACACAGATACGCAGTATTTT; CDR3 protein: CASSPSYGGGHTDTQYF
clone size: -; V gene: TRBV20-1; D gene: TRBD2; J gene: TRBJ2-7; CDR3 DNA: TGCAGTGCTGAAGGGACTAGCGGGAGCTACGAGCAGTACTTC; CDR3 protein: CSAEGTSGSYEQYF
clone size: few; V gene: TRBV2; D gene: -; J gene: TRBJ1-5; CDR3 DNA: TGTGCCAGCAGTGAAGCAGGGGCCAATCAGCCCCAGCATTTT; CDR3 protein: CASSEAGANQPQHF
clone size: -; V gene: TRBV6-5; D gene: -; J gene: TRBJ1-3; CDR3 DNA: TGTGCCAGCAGGTCTGACAGCTCTGGAAACACCATATATTTT; CDR3 protein: CASRSDSSGNTIYF
clone size: -; V gene: TRBV15; D gene: -; J gene: TRBJ2-7; CDR3 DNA: TGTGCCACCAGCAGAGATCGTGGCCAAGACTACGAGCAGTACTTC; CDR3 protein: CATSRDRGQDYEQYF
clone size: -; V gene: TRBV5-1; D gene: -; J gene: TRBJ2-2; CDR3 DNA: TGCGCCAGCAGCTTCAACAGGGTCGGCGGGGAGCTGTTTTTT; CDR3 protein: CASSFNRVGGELFF
clone size: -; V gene: TRBV6-1; D gene: -; J gene: TRBJ2-1; CDR3 DNA: TGTGCCAGCAGACTGAACTACAATGAGCAGTTCTTC; CDR3 protein: CASRLNYNEQFF
clone size: -; V gene: TRBV13; D gene: -; J gene: TRBJ1-1; CDR3 DNA: TGTGCCAGCAGCGGTGGAGTGAACACTGAAGCTTTCTTT; CDR3 protein: CASSGGVNTEAFF
clone size: -; V gene: TRBV10-2; D gene: TRBD1; J gene: TRBJ2-7; CDR3 DNA: TGCGCCAGCAGTGAGTCCGGACAGGGGGTGTCGGGTGAGCAGTACTTC; CDR3 protein: CASSESGQGVSGEQYF
clone size: -; V gene: TRBV19; D gene: TRBD2; J gene: TRBJ2-7; CDR3 DNA: TGTGCCAGTAGTCCTGGGATAGCGGGGTACGAGCAGTACTTC; CDR3 protein: CASSPGIAGYEQYF
clone size: -; V gene: TRBV29-1; D gene: -; J gene: TRBJ2-7; CDR3 DNA: TGCAGCGTTATGCCCCCGGGGTCCCTCGAGCAGTACTTC; CDR3 protein: CSVMPPGSLEQYF
clone size: -; V gene: TRBV29-1; D gene: -; J gene: TRBJ2-3; CDR3 DNA: TGCAGCGTTGATGCGACTAGAGTCAATCAGCAGTATTTT; CDR3 protein: CSVDATRVNQQYF
clone size: -; V gene: TRBV9; D gene: TRBD2; J gene: TRBJ2-3; CDR3 DNA: TGTGCCAGCAGCGTAGGACTAGCGGGAACCGAAGATACGCAGTATTTT; CDR3 protein: CASSVGLAGTEDTQYF
clone size: -; V gene: TRBV6-5; D gene: -; J gene: TRBJ1-2; CDR3 DNA: TGTGCCAGCAGTTACATCGCGGGCGGCTATGGCTACACCTTC; CDR3 protein: CASSYIAGGYGYTF
clone size: few; V gene: TRBV30; D gene: TRBD2; J gene: TRBJ2-3; CDR3 DNA: TGTGCCTGGGTAGCGGGGGGCACAGATACGCAGTATTTT; CDR3 protein: CAWVAGGTDTQYF
clone size: once; V gene: TRBV20-1; D gene: TRBD1; J gene: TRBJ1-2; CDR3 DNA: TGCAGTGCTAGACCCGGGACAGGGTTCGGAAGTGGCTACACCTTC; CDR3 protein: CSARPGTGFGSGYTF
clone size: -; V gene: TRBV15; D gene: TRBD1; J gene: TRBJ1-4; CDR3 DNA: TGTGCCACCGGAACGGACAGGGCAACTAATGAAAAACTGTTTTTT; CDR3 protein: CATGTDRATNEKLFF
clone size: -; V gene: TRBV30; D gene: TRBD1; J gene: TRBJ2-7; CDR3 DNA: TGTGCCTGGAGTGTACAGGGACAGGGGCGCGAGCAGTACTTC; CDR3 protein: CAWSVQGQGREQYF
clone size: -; V gene: TRBV7-3; D gene: TRBD1; J gene: TRBJ2-2; CDR3 DNA: TGTGCCAGCAGCTTAACGGGCGCAGGGGGCCGCACCGGGGAGCTGTTTTTT; CDR3 protein: CASSLTGAGGRTGELFF
clone size: -; V gene: TRBV6-1; D gene: TRBD1; J gene: TRBJ1-5; CDR3 DNA: TGTGCCAGCAGTGGTGGCTCAGGGGGCAGTCAGCCCCAGCATTTT; CDR3 protein: CASSGGSGGSQPQHF
clone size: -; V gene: TRBV11-2; D gene: -; J gene: TRBJ1-1; CDR3 DNA: TGTGCCAGCGCTCAGAACACTGAAGCTTTCTTT; CDR3 protein: CASAQNTEAFF
clone size: -; V gene: TRBV5-6; D gene: TRBD2; J gene: TRBJ2-1; CDR3 DNA: TGTGCCAGCATCACCTCCGGGACTAGCGGTTACAATGAGCAGTTCTTC; CDR3 protein: CASITSGTSGYNEQFF
clone size: -; V gene: TRBV5-6; D gene: -; J gene: TRBJ1-4; CDR3 DNA: TGTGCCAGCAGCTTGAGCCTTAATGAAAAACTGTTTTTT; CDR3 protein: CASSLSLNEKLFF
clone size: -; V gene: TRBV15; D gene: TRBD1; J gene: TRBJ2-7; CDR3 DNA: TGTGCCACCACCGAGGGGGACAGGATCTCCTACGAGCAGTACTTC; CDR3 protein: CATTEGDRISYEQYF
clone size: -; V gene: TRBV15; D gene: -; J gene: TRBJ2-2; CDR3 DNA: TGTGCCACCAGCAGGCCCCACACGGGGTCCGGGGAGCTGTTTTTT; CDR3 protein: CATSRPHTGSGELFF
clone size: once; V gene: TRBV15; D gene: -; J gene: TRBJ1-5; CDR3 DNA: TGTGCCACCAGCAGCGCAGCCAGCAATCAGCCCCAGCATTTT; CDR3 protein: CATSSAASNQPQHF